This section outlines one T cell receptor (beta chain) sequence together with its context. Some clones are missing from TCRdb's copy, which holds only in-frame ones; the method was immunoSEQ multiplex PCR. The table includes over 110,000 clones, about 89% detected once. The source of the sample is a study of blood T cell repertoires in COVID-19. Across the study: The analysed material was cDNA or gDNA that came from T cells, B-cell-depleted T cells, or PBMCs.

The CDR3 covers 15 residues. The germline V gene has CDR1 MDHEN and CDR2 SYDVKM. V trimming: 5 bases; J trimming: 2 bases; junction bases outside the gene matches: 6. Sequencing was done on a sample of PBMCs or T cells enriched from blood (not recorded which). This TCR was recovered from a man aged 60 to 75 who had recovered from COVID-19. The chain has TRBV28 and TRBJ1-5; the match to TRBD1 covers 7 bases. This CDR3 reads CASSEQGMGNQPQHF. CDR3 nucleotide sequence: TGTGCCAGCAGTGAACAGGGGATGGGCAATCAGCCCCAGCATTTT.